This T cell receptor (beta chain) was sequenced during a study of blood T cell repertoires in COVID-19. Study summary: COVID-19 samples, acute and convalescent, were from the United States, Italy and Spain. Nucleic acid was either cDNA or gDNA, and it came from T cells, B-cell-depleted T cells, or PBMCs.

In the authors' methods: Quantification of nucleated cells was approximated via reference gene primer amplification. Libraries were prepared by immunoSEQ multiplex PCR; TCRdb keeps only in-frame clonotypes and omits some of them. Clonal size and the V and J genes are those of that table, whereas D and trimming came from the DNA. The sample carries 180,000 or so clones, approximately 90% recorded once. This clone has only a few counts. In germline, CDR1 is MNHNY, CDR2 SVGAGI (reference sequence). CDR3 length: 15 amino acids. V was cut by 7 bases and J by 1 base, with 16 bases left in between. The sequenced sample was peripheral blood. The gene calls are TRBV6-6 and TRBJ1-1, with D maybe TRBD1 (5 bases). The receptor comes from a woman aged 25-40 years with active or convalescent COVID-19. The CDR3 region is CASNDVAGRNTEAFF. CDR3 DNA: TGTGCCAGCAACGATGTAGCGGGGCGGAACACTGAAGCTTTCTTT.